These T cell receptor beta chains were read from a single sample in a study of blood T cell repertoires in COVID-19. The assay was immunoSEQ multiplex PCR, and TCRdb's table has in-frame clones only and misses some. The data show fewer than 500,000 clones, 75% to 90% seen once. The sequencing sample was made of peripheral blood. The receptors come from a woman in her twenties or thirties with active or convalescent COVID-19. The CDR3 runs from the conserved cysteine through the conserved F or W. A D gene is named only where the DNA matches it firmly. Size is stated for part of the rows, as once, few or many counts, or as a class when the clone is expanded.

j_call d_call v_call clone_size cdr3_nt cdr3_aa
TRBJ1-1 . TRBV29-1 . TGCAGCGTTGAGCTGCTAGAGAGCGAAGCTTTCTTT CSVELLESEAFF
TRBJ1-1 . TRBV19 . TGTGCCAGTAGTATGAGGCCCCTGATTGAAGCTTTCTTT CASSMRPLIEAFF
TRBJ1-2 TRBD1 TRBV15 . TGTGCCACCAGCAGGTCACAGGGGCTGAACTATGGCTACACCTTC CATSRSQGLNYGYTF
TRBJ2-3 . TRBV7-2 . TGTGCCAGCAGCTTATACGAGCGCAGCACAGATACGCAGTATTTT CASSLYERSTDTQYF
TRBJ1-4 . TRBV5-6 . TGTGCCAGCAGCTTGGGTTGGGGGCGCGGTGAAAAACTGTTTTTT CASSLGWGRGEKLFF
TRBJ1-2 TRBD1 TRBV5-1 once TGCGCCAGCAGCGAGGGACAGGGTAAATATGGCTACACCTTC CASSEGQGKYGYTF
TRBJ1-1 TRBD1 TRBV6-5 . TGTGCCAGCAGCATGACAGGGGTCACTGAAGCTTTCTTT CASSMTGVTEAFF
TRBJ2-1 . TRBV15 . TGTGCCACCAGCAGAGAGCTAGGCTCCTACAATGAGCAGTTCTTC CATSRELGSYNEQFF
TRBJ2-2 . TRBV28 . TGTGCCAGCAGTTTACAGGCGGGAACCGGGGAGCTGTTTTTT CASSLQAGTGELFF
TRBJ1-1 . TRBV7-9 . TGTGCCAGCAGCTTCCTTTACAGAAACGAAGCTTTCTTT CASSFLYRNEAFF
TRBJ2-7 TRBD2 TRBV9 once TGTGCCAGCAGCGTCGGGACTAGCCTCGAGCAGTACTTC CASSVGTSLEQYF
TRBJ2-7 . TRBV3-1/TRBV3-2 . TGTGCCAGCAGCCAGGCGGGGACGCTCTACGAGCAGTACTTC CASSQAGTLYEQYF
TRBJ2-2 TRBD2 TRBV10-3 . TGTGCCATCAGTGGGAATGTGGGGAGGGGTATGAACACCGGGGAGCTGTTTTTT CAISGNVGRGMNTGELFF
TRBJ2-1 TRBD1 TRBV25-1 once TGTGCCAGCACTTCACAGGGGTCCTCCTACAATGAGCAGTTCTTC CASTSQGSSYNEQFF
TRBJ2-3 . TRBV4-2 . TGTGCCAGCAGCCAAGATTGGCGGGGCACAGATACGCAGTATTTT CASSQDWRGTDTQYF
TRBJ1-1 . TRBV4-1 . TGCGCCAGCAGCCAAGAAGCCAGGGGGAACACTGAAGCTTTCTTT CASSQEARGNTEAFF
TRBJ2-7 . TRBV27 . TGTGCCAGCAGTCCCACGGGAAGCTACGAGCAGTACTTC CASSPTGSYEQYF
TRBJ1-4 . TRBV5-1 few TGCGCCAGCAGCTTTCGGTCAGGAGAAAAACTGTTTTTT CASSFRSGEKLFF
TRBJ2-7 . TRBV11-2 . TGTGCCAGCAGCTTAGGGGGGGACCCCTACGAGCAGTACTTC CASSLGGDPYEQYF
TRBJ2-5 . TRBV7-6 . TGTGCCAGCAGCTTGCCCCCTTCTGACACAGGGAAAAGTATTGAAGAGACCCAGTACTTC CASSLPPSDTGKSIEETQYF
TRBJ2-1 TRBD2 TRBV19 . TGTGCCAGTAGTCCCCTCGGGACTAGCGGCGGGGATGAGCAGTTCTTC CASSPLGTSGGDEQFF
TRBJ2-5 . TRBV7-9 . TGTGCCAGCAGCTTCAGACTAGGCCCGCAACAAGAGACCCAGTACTTC CASSFRLGPQQETQYF
TRBJ2-1 TRBD2 TRBV5-1 . TGCGCCAGCAGCGGCTCTAGCGGGGGGGCAGATGAGCAGTTCTTC CASSGSSGGADEQFF
TRBJ2-2 . TRBV5-4 . TGTGCCAGCACCAACCCCCAAAGCGGGCTGAACACCGGGGAGCTGTTTTTT CASTNPQSGLNTGELFF
TRBJ2-1 TRBD2 TRBV3-1/TRBV3-2 . TGTGCCAGCAGCCAAGGACTAGCGGGGGAGGACAATGAGCAGTTCTTC CASSQGLAGEDNEQFF
TRBJ2-7 . TRBV5-1 . TGCGCCAGCAGGGGGGACTCGGGCTCCTACGAGCAGTACTTC CASRGDSGSYEQYF
TRBJ1-4 TRBD1 TRBV6-2/TRBV6-3 . TGTGCCAGCAGCCGGAGGACAGGACCAACTAATGAAAAACTGTTTTTT CASSRRTGPTNEKLFF
TRBJ1-6 . TRBV7-2 . TGTGCCAGCAGCCGCGGACATTTTTCACCCCTCCACTTT CASSRGHFSPLHF
TRBJ2-5 TRBD1 TRBV5-6 . TGTGCCAGCAGCTCGGGACAGATTCAAGAGACCCAGTACTTC CASSSGQIQETQYF
TRBJ2-2 TRBD2 TRBV7-6 . TGTGCCAGCAGCTTAAATACGGCGGGGGGGCCGACCGGGGAGCTGTTTTTT CASSLNTAGGPTGELFF
TRBJ2-2 . TRBV6-5 . TGTGCCAGCAGTTACTCGGATCAGGGAGGCACCGGGGAGCTGTTTTTT CASSYSDQGGTGELFF
TRBJ1-4 . TRBV18 . TGTGCCAGCTCACCCCCCACTCGGGGTGAAAAACTGTTTTTT CASSPPTRGEKLFF
TRBJ2-7 . TRBV6-1 . TGTGCCAGCAGTGAACAGCAGGCCAACGAGCAGTACTTC CASSEQQANEQYF
TRBJ2-5 TRBD2 TRBV5-6 . TGTGCCAGCAGCTCACGACTAGCGGAAGAGACCCAGTACTTC CASSSRLAEETQYF
TRBJ1-1 TRBD1 TRBV5-1 once TGCGCCAGCCGGAACCCAAAAATTCCCAACAGGGGGGACACTGAAGCTTTCTTT CASRNPKIPNRGDTEAFF
TRBJ2-3 . TRBV6-1 . TGTGCCAGCAGTGAAGCGAGGGGGAATACGCAGTATTTT CASSEARGNTQYF
TRBJ1-6 TRBD1 TRBV7-2 . TGTGCCAGCAGCTTAGCCAGGGACAGTCTCTATAATTCACCCCTCCACTTT CASSLARDSLYNSPLHF
TRBJ2-7 TRBD1 TRBV19 . TGTGCCAGTAGGGGACAGGGATGGGAGCAGTACTTC CASRGQGWEQYF
TRBJ1-1 . TRBV27 . TGTGCCAGCCGCAACAGGGCTTACACTGAAGCTTTCTTT CASRNRAYTEAFF
TRBJ2-2 . TRBV5-1 . TGCGCCAGCAGCTTCACCCACAGGGACCTCACCGGGGAGCTGTTTTTT CASSFTHRDLTGELFF
TRBJ2-5 TRBD2 TRBV27 once TGTGCCAGCAGTCTTTACGCGGGAGGGCCGGGAGAGACCCAGTACTTC CASSLYAGGPGETQYF
TRBJ2-5 . TRBV6-5 . TGTGCCAGCAGTTACGATGGTGCGTTCCAAGAGACCCAGTACTTC CASSYDGAFQETQYF
TRBJ1-2 TRBD1 TRBV11-2 . TGTGCCTCACAGACCCGACAGGGGACCTATGGCTACACCTTC CASQTRQGTYGYTF
TRBJ1-3 . TRBV9 . TGTGCCAGCAGCGTAGCCGGGGTATACTCTGGAAACACCATATATTTT CASSVAGVYSGNTIYF
TRBJ2-2 . TRBV6-5 . TGTGCCAGCAGTTACTCCGAGGCCGGGGAGCTGTTTTTT CASSYSEAGELFF
TRBJ2-2 . TRBV27 . TGTGCCAGCAGCCCTTTAGTAGCGGCGAACACCGGGGAGCTGTTTTTT CASSPLVAANTGELFF
TRBJ1-1 . TRBV20-1 . TGCAGTGCTAGTAATGCGGCAGACCTGAACACTGAAGCTTTCTTT CSASNAADLNTEAFF
TRBJ1-4 . TRBV12-3/TRBV12-4 . TGTGCCAGCAGGGACTATGAAAAACTGTTTTTT CASRDYEKLFF
TRBJ1-2 TRBD1 TRBV19 . TGTGCCAGTAGTCCTCCCGGGACAGGGTTAGTGTATGGCTACACCTTC CASSPPGTGLVYGYTF
TRBJ1-2 TRBD1 TRBV5-1 few TGCGCCAGCAGCGACGGGACAGGGGGCTATGGCTACACCTTC CASSDGTGGYGYTF
TRBJ1-5 TRBD1 TRBV18 . TGTGCCAGCTCACCAAGGGACAGGGTGGGTCAGCCCCAGCATTTT CASSPRDRVGQPQHF
TRBJ2-7 TRBD2 TRBV9 . TGTGCCAGCAGCGTTTCTAGCGGGCAGCTCTACGAGCAGTACTTC CASSVSSGQLYEQYF
TRBJ2-5 TRBD2 TRBV13 . TGTGCCAGCAGCTTTAGCGGGGGGGAGCAAGAGACCCAGTACTTC CASSFSGGEQETQYF
TRBJ2-1 TRBD2 TRBV7-2 . TGTGCCAGCAGCTTAGTAAGCGGGGGGGCCATTGAGCAGTTCTTC CASSLVSGGAIEQFF
TRBJ1-2 . TRBV18 . TGTGCCAGCTCACCCGGATCAGGGGACCTTAACTATGGCTACACCTTC CASSPGSGDLNYGYTF